This is a list of T cell receptor beta chains from one sample in a study of blood T cell repertoires in COVID-19. Method: immunoSEQ multiplex PCR; TCRdb's copy keeps in-frame clones and lacks some. The sample has around 230,000 clones; roughly 88% are singletons. The specimen sequenced was PBMCs or T cells enriched from blood (not recorded which). Receptors were obtained from a woman in her thirties or forties with acute COVID-19. CDR3s include the opening cysteine and the closing phenylalanine or tryptophan. Each record gives: V gene, clone size, D gene, J gene, CDR3 protein, CDR3 DNA. The D gene is left open where the match is weak. Clone sizes are given selectively: once, few, many, or a class where the clone is expanded.

V gene: TRBV10-3; clone size: -; D gene: -; J gene: TRBJ2-2; CDR3 protein: CAISGVSMNTGELFF; CDR3 DNA: TGTGCCATCAGTGGAGTGTCGATGAACACCGGGGAGCTGTTTTTT
V gene: TRBV27; clone size: -; D gene: -; J gene: TRBJ2-3; CDR3 protein: CASSSLGGGASDTQYF; CDR3 DNA: TGTGCCAGCAGTTCCCTGGGTGGGGGGGCATCAGATACGCAGTATTTT
V gene: TRBV6-5; clone size: -; D gene: -; J gene: TRBJ1-1; CDR3 protein: CASSYSGGAAAFF; CDR3 DNA: TGTGCCAGCAGTTACTCGGGGGGGGCGGCAGCTTTCTTT
V gene: TRBV3-1/TRBV3-2; clone size: once; D gene: -; J gene: TRBJ2-1; CDR3 protein: CASSQVRVAYNEQFF; CDR3 DNA: TGTGCCAGCAGCCAAGTAAGAGTCGCCTACAATGAGCAGTTCTTC
V gene: TRBV19; clone size: -; D gene: TRBD1; J gene: TRBJ1-3; CDR3 protein: CASSMGRDSSGNTIYF; CDR3 DNA: TGTGCCAGTAGTATGGGGCGGGACAGCTCTGGAAACACCATATATTTT
V gene: TRBV5-4; clone size: -; D gene: TRBD1; J gene: TRBJ2-2; CDR3 protein: CASSLGGQGNTGELFF; CDR3 DNA: TGTGCCAGCAGCTTGGGGGGACAGGGGAACACCGGGGAGCTGTTTTTT
V gene: TRBV2; clone size: -; D gene: TRBD1; J gene: TRBJ2-3; CDR3 protein: CASKDRGPSDTQYF; CDR3 DNA: TGTGCCAGCAAGGACAGGGGGCCTTCAGATACGCAGTATTTT
V gene: TRBV12-3/TRBV12-4; clone size: few; D gene: TRBD1; J gene: TRBJ1-2; CDR3 protein: CASSLDRVLGYTF; CDR3 DNA: TGTGCCAGCAGCCTAGACAGGGTCCTAGGCTACACCTTC
V gene: TRBV29-1; clone size: -; D gene: TRBD1; J gene: TRBJ1-2; CDR3 protein: CSVYTGGADGYTF; CDR3 DNA: TGCAGCGTTTATACAGGGGGCGCGGATGGCTACACCTTC
V gene: TRBV3-1/TRBV3-2; clone size: -; D gene: -; J gene: TRBJ1-1; CDR3 protein: CASSLRSGYGNTEAFF; CDR3 DNA: TGTGCCAGCAGCCTCCGTTCAGGGTATGGAAACACTGAAGCTTTCTTT
V gene: TRBV7-3; clone size: -; D gene: -; J gene: TRBJ1-1; CDR3 protein: CASSLKTGEDTEAFF; CDR3 DNA: TGTGCCAGCAGCTTAAAGACGGGGGAGGACACTGAAGCTTTCTTT